The sequence of this T cell receptor (beta chain) was determined in a study of human T cells and chemical hapten exposure. The overall study: Across its roughly 22 weeks, the study gave patients weekly diphenylcyclopropenone doses to the scalp.

Original analysis: Individual samples carried between 23,224 and 690,600 TCRs, with 95,638 as the median. MiXCR, run by TCRdb on the RACE reads, gives a single entry per CDR3 protein. The V and J calls, along with clone size, are taken from TCRdb and not from the paper's own processing. The sample lists 300,000 to 400,000 distinct CDR3 sequences, around 7% occurring once. The CDR3 has 14 amino acids. CDR1 and CDR2 (germline): SGDLS, YYNGEE. Trimming took off 2 bases at V and 5 bases at J, with 13 bases between the two ends. There are many counts of this clonotype. Time point here: patch test 1, 2 weeks after DPC sensitization. Stated treatment: therapeutic diphenylcyclopropenone sensitization with weekly scalp DPC.

This sequence was found in a woman between 18 and 29 years old with alopecia areata. Some clones in this sample may be carry-over from other donors' samples. Sequences were derived from whole blood, sampled in connection with sensitization to the hapten diphenylcyclopropenone (DPC). This chain uses TRBV9 with TRBJ2-5, with D possibly being TRBD2 (6 bases). The CDR3 region has the DNA TGTGCCAGCAGCGTTCCGGGAGTTGGCGAGACCCAGTACTTC. Translation gives CASSVPGVGETQYF.